This T cell receptor beta chain was identified during a study of blood T cell repertoires in COVID-19. Study as a whole: Italy, Spain and the United States were the sources of the convalescent and acute COVID-19 samples.

The V gene lost 0 bases and the J gene lost 1 base, with 5 bases spanning the gap. The germline V gene has CDR1 SGHRS and CDR2 YFSETQ. There are 14 residues in the CDR3. Generated by immunoSEQ multiplex PCR, the TCRdb table keeps only in-frame clones and is missing some. The table shows around 170,000 clones, with about 86% occurring only once. The clonotype comes from a man in his fifties or sixties with active or convalescent COVID-19. The sequenced sample was peripheral blood. This chain joins TRBV5-1 and TRBJ2-1; D is ambiguous. This CDR3 is CASSLGQSYNEQFF. The CDR3 DNA sequence: TGCGCCAGCAGCTTGGGGCAGTCCTACAATGAGCAGTTCTTC. Full variable domain (remainder filled in from reference TRBV5-1 and TRBJ2-1): KAGVTQTPRYLIKTRGQQVTLSCSPISGHRSVSWYQQTPGQGLQFLFEYFSETQRNKGNFPGRFSGRQFSNSRSEMNVSTLELGDSALYLCASSLGQSYNEQFFGPGTRLTVL.